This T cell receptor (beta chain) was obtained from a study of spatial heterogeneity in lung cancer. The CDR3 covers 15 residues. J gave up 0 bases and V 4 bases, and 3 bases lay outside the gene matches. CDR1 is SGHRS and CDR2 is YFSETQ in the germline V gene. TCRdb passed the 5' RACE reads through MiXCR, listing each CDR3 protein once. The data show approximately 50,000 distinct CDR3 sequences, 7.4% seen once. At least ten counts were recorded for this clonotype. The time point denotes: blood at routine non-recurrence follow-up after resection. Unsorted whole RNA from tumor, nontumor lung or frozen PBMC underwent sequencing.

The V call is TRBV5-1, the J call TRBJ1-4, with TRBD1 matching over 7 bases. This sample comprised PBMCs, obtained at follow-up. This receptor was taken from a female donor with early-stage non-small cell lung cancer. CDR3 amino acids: CASSTGQSTNEKLFF. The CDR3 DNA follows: TGCGCCAGCAGCACGGGACAGTCAACTAATGAAAAACTGTTTTTT.